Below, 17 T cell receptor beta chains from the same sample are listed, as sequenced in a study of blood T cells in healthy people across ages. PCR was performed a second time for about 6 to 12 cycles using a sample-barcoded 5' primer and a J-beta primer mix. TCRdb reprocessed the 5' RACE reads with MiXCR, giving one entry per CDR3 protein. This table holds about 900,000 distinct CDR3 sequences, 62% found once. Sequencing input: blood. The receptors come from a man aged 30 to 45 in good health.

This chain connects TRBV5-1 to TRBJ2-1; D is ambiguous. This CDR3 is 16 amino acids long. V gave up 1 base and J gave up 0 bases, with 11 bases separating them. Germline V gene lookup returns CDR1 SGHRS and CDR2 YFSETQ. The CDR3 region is CASSLMGLFSYNEQFF. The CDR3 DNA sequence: TGCGCCAGCAGCTTGATGGGTCTCTTCTCCTACAATGAGCAGTTCTTC.

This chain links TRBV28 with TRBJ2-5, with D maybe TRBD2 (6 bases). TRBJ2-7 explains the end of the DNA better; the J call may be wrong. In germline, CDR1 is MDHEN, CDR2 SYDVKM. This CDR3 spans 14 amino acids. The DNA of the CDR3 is TGTGCCAGCAGTTTAAGGTCGGGGGTCTACGAGCAGTACTTC. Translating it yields CASSLRSGVYEQYF.

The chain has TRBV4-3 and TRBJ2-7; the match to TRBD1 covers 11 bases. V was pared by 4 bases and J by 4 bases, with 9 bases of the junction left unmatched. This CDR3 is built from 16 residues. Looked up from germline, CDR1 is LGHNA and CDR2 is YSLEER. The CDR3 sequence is CASSLGTGGKLYEQYF. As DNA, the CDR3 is TGCGCCAGCAGCCTAGGGACAGGGGGAAAATTGTACGAGCAGTACTTC.

The CDR3 DNA reads TGTGCCAGCAGCCCCCCTGGTTCGGGGATTAACTCCTACAATGAGCAGTTCTTC. It yields the protein CASSPPGSGINSYNEQFF. The rearrangement joins TRBV28 to TRBJ2-1; D perhaps matches TRBD2 (5 bases). This CDR3 spans 18 amino acids. The germline V gene has CDR1 MDHEN and CDR2 SYDVKM. V was shortened by 6 bases and J by 0 bases, with 21 bases between the two germline ends.

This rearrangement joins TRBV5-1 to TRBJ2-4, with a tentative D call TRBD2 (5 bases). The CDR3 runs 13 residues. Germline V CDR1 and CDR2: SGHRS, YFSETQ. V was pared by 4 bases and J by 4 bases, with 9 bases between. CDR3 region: CASSAGNKNIQYF. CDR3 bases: TGCGCCAGCAGCGCGGGCAATAAAAACATTCAGTACTTC.

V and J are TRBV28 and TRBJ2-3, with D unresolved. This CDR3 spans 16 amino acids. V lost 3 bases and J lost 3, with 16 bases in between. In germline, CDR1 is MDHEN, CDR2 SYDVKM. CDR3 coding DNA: TGTGCCAGCAGTTTTGGTCTCGAGCCAATAACAGATACGCAGTATTTT. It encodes CASSFGLEPITDTQYF.

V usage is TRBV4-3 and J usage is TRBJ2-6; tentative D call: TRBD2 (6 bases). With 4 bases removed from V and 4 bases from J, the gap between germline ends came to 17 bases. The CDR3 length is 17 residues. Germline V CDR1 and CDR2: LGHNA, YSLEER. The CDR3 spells CASSPYSRGGGANVLTF. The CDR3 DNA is TGCGCCAGCAGCCCCTACAGTCGGGGAGGAGGGGCCAACGTCCTGACTTTC.

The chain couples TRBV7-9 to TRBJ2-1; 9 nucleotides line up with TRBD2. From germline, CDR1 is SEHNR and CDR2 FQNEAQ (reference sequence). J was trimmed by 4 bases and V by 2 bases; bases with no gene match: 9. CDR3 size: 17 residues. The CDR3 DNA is TGTGCCAGCAGCTTATGTGCAGCGGGGGGCCAATACAATGAGCAGTTCTTC. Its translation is CASSLCAAGGQYNEQFF.

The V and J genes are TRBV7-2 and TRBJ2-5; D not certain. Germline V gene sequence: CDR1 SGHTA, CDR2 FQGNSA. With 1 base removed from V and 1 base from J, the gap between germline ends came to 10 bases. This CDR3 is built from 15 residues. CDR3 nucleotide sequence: TGTGCCAGCAGCTTAGTGTGGGCAGGCCAAGAGACCCAGTACTTC. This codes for CASSLVWAGQETQYF. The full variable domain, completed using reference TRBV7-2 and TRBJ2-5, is GAGVSQSPSNKVTEKGKDVELRCDPISGHTALYWYRQSLGQGLEFLIYFQGNSAPDKSGLPSDRFSAERTGGSVSTLTIQRTQQEDSAVYLCASSLVWAGQETQYFGPGTRLLVL.

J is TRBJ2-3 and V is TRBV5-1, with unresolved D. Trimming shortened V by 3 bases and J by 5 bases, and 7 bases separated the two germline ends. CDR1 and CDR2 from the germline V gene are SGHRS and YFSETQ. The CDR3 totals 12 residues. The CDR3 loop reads CASSYDRDTQYF. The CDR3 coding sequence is TGCGCCAGCAGCTATGATCGAGATACGCAGTATTTT.

The CDR3 nucleotides read TGTGCCAGCAGCATGCGCGGGACAGGGTTTTACGAGCAGTACTTC. Protein: CASSMRGTGFYEQYF. The rearrangement uses TRBV7-2 and TRBJ2-7, with 9 bases lining up with TRBD1. V shed 5 bases, J shed 4 bases, and the junction held 9 bases outside the gene matches. The CDR3 extends over 15 amino acids. Per germline, CDR1 SGHTA and CDR2 FQGNSA.

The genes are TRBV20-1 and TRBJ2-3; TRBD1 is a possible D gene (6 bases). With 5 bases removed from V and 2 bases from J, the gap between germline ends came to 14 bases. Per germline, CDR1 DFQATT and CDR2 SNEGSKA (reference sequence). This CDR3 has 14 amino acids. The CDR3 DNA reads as TGCAGTGCTGGACAGACAGGTCCCACAGATACGCAGTATTTT. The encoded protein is CSAGQTGPTDTQYF.

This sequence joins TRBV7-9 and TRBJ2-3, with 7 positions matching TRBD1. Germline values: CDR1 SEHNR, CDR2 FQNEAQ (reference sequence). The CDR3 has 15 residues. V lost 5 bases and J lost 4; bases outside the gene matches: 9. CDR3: CASSAPGQRPDTQYF. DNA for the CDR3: TGTGCCAGCAGCGCACCGGGACAGAGACCAGATACGCAGTATTTT.

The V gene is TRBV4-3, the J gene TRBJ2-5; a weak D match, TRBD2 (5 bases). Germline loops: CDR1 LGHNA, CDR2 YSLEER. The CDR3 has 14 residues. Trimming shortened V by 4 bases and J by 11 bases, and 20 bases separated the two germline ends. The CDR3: CASSPNSGNNEQYF. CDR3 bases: TGCGCCAGCAGCCCAAACTCGGGGAACAATGAGCAGTACTTC.

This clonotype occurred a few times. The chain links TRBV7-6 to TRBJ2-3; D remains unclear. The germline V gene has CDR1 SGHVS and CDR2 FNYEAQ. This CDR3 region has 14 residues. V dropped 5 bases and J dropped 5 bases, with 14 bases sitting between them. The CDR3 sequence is CASSPALAVDTQYF. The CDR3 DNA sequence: TGTGCCAGCAGCCCCGCCCTCGCGGTAGATACGCAGTATTTT.

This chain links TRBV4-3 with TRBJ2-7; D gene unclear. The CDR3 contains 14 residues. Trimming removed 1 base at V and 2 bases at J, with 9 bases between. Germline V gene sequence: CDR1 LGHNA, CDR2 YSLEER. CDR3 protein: CASSQALGAYEQYF. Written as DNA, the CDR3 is TGCGCCAGCAGCCAAGCCCTTGGGGCCTACGAGCAGTACTTC.

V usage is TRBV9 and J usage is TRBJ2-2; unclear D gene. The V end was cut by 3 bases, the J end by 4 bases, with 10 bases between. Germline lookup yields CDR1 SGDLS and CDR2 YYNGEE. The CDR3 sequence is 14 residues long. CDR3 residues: CASSADRSTGELFF. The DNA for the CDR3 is TGTGCCAGCAGCGCAGATCGGAGCACCGGGGAGCTGTTTTTT.